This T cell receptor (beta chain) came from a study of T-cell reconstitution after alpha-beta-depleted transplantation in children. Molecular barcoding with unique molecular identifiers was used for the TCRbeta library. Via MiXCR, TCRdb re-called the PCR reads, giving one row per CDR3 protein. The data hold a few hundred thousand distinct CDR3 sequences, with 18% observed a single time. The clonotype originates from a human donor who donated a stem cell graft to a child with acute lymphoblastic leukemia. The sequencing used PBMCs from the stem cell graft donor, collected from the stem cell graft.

CDR3 nucleotides: TGCAGTGCTAGTCTGTCTAGCGTCGAGCAGTACTTC. It yields the protein CSASLSSVEQYF. J is TRBJ2-7 and V is TRBV20-1; a weak D match, TRBD2 (6 bases). The CDR3 runs 12 residues. V was shortened by 3 bases and J by 6 bases, with 12 bases between the two germline ends. CDR1 DFQATT and CDR2 SNEGSKA come from the germline V gene (reference sequence).